This TCR beta chain was captured by sequencing in a study of T cell responses to AZD1222 COVID-19 vaccine. This clone was counted a single time. Antigen: not known. Study-wide results and caveats: Per reports, nearly half of all spike-specific TCRs target regions that are unmutated in variants.

TCRdb's table, derived via immunoSEQ multiplex PCR, lists solely in-frame clones and lacks some. The table has roughly 150,000 clones, roughly 94% seen once. This TCR was sampled from an adult who received the AZD1222 COVID-19 vaccine. The starting material was peripheral blood, obtained 28 days after the second AZD1222 dose.

DNA for the CDR3: TGTGCCACCACGACCCCGGGACCCCATCCCGGGGAGCTGTTTTTT. Its protein is CATTTPGPHPGELFF. The chain couples TRBV19 to TRBJ2-2, with D tentatively TRBD1 or TRBD2 (5 bases each). Looked up from germline, CDR1 is LNHDA and CDR2 is SQIVND (reference sequence). This CDR3 comprises 15 residues. With 10 bases removed from V and 6 bases from J, the gap between germline ends came to 21 bases.